The 18 T cell receptor beta chains below all came from one sample that was sequenced in a study of CD8+ T cells in alopecia areata. Documented treatment: oral pan-JAK inhibitor, 5-10 mg twice daily. After isolation, RNA underwent reverse transcription to generate cDNA as the sequencing template. This table comes from immunoSEQ multiplex PCR, and its TCRdb copy is limited to in-frame clones, with some not included. The sample includes under 250,000 clones, about 57% of them seen just once. Specimen: CD4+ T cells sorted from blood, collected at week 4, from a patient treated with tofacitinib. The receptors derive from a human donor with alopecia areata.

Only a few counts were recorded for this clone. The chain uses TRBV2 and TRBJ1-2; D ambiguous. The CDR3 loop spans 13 amino acids. The germline gives CDR1 SNHLY, CDR2 FYNNEI. The V gene lost 8 bases and the J gene lost 5 bases, with 15 bases spanning the gap. The chain's CDR3 is CASARDPNYGYTF. The CDR3 DNA reads as TGTGCCAGCGCCCGGGATCCCAATTATGGCTACACCTTC.

This clone occurred a few times. The chain employs TRBV7-9 and TRBJ2-1; maybe TRBD2 (6 bases). V was trimmed by 5 bases and J by 13 bases, leaving 15 bases between them. CDR1 SEHNR and CDR2 FQNEAQ come from the germline V gene (reference sequence). This CDR3 has 12 residues. CDR3 sequence reads: CASSPGGASQFF. Written as DNA, the CDR3 is TGTGCCAGCAGCCCGGGCGGGGCCTCTCAGTTCTTC.

This clone was counted many times. At one end, the junction sequence differs from germline, possibly due to a read error. The chain carries TRBV7-2 and TRBJ1-2; D unclear. Germline V gene data show CDR1 as SGHTA and CDR2 as FQGNSA. This CDR3 is 14 amino acids long. The CDR3 DNA is TGTGCCAGCAGTTTAGGGTTTGGAGGCTATGGCTACACCTTC. Its translation is CASSLGFGGYGYTF.

This clone has just one count. At one of its ends the junction is not consistent with the germline gene, which may arise from a read error. This rearrangement joins TRBV5-1 to TRBJ2-7, with TRBD1 as a possible D gene (6 bases). Germline V gene lookup returns CDR1 SGHRS and CDR2 YFSETQ. The CDR3 consists of 15 residues. CDR3 in amino acids: CASRQQGQTSDEQYF. DNA of the CDR3: TGCGCCAGCAGACAACAAGGACAGACCTCCGACGAGCAGTACTTC.

The V call is TRBV6-6, the J call TRBJ1-4; D gene unclear. Germline loops: CDR1 MNHNY, CDR2 SVGAGI (reference sequence). The V end was cut by 7 bases, the J end by 8 bases, with 14 bases between. This CDR3 contains 13 residues. DNA for the CDR3: TGTGCCAGCAATGACGGTTTTCGGGAAAAACTGTTTTTT. Protein product: CASNDGFREKLFF.

In this sample, this clone turned up a few times. The gene calls are TRBV2 and TRBJ1-2; maybe TRBD1 (5 bases). The CDR3 spans 12 residues. Germline V gene lookup returns CDR1 SNHLY and CDR2 FYNNEI. The ends were cut back, 3 bases at V and 3 bases at J, with 5 bases in the middle. CDR3: CASSEGDYGYTF. The CDR3 DNA follows: TGTGCCAGCAGTGAGGGGGACTATGGCTACACCTTC.

The CDR3, as DNA: TGTGCCAGCAGTAAGGAGAGCACAGATACGCAGTATTTT. This sequence encodes CASSKESTDTQYF. The chain employs TRBV25-1 and TRBJ2-3; D is ambiguous. From germline, CDR1 is MGHDK and CDR2 SYGVNS. This CDR3 spans 13 amino acids. With 5 bases removed from V and 0 bases from J, the gap between germline ends came to 6 bases.

The rearrangement uses TRBV5-1 and TRBJ2-7, with D maybe TRBD2 (5 bases). This CDR3 spans 12 amino acids. The germline V and J ends were trimmed by 0 bases and 5 bases, with 6 bases remaining between them. Germline CDR1 SGHRS, CDR2 YFSETQ. The CDR3 coding sequence is TGCGCCAGCAGCTTGGTGAGGGACGAGCAGTACTTC. This sequence encodes CASSLVRDEQYF. Full variable domain (outside the CDR3, taken from reference TRBV5-1 and TRBJ2-7): KAGVTQTPRYLIKTRGQQVTLSCSPISGHRSVSWYQQTPGQGLQFLFEYFSETQRNKGNFPGRFSGRQFSNSRSEMNVSTLELGDSALYLCASSLVRDEQYFGPGTRLTVT.

The chain couples TRBV29-1 to TRBJ1-2; maybe TRBD1 (5 bases). The germline gives CDR1 SQVTM, CDR2 ANQGSEA. This CDR3 contains 11 residues. The V end was cut by 4 bases, the J end by 8 bases, with 11 bases between. CDR3 sequence (DNA): TGCAGCGTTGGGGACTTGAGGGGCTACACCTTC. It is translated as CSVGDLRGYTF.

This clone was seen more than once but under ten times. The chain employs TRBV4-3 and TRBJ2-2; D gene ambiguous. The CDR3 spans 15 residues. The V gene's germline CDR1 is LGHNA and CDR2 YSLEER. The germline V and J ends were trimmed by 1 base and 1 base, with 7 bases remaining between them. CDR3 sequence (DNA): TGCGCCAGCAGCCAAGTTATAGGGAACACCGGGGAGCTGTTTTTT. Translated: CASSQVIGNTGELFF.

The chain recombines TRBV11-3 with TRBJ2-7; D gene ambiguous. Trimming took off 5 bases at V and 7 bases at J, with 12 bases between the two ends. Germline loops: CDR1 SGHNT, CDR2 YENEEA. The CDR3 extends over 12 amino acids. CDR3 nucleotides: TGTGCCAGCAGCACCCGCTTTGGGGAGCAGTACTTC. This translates into CASSTRFGEQYF.

The chain employs TRBV6-6 and TRBJ1-2; tentative D call: TRBD1 (5 bases). CDR1 is MNHNY, CDR2 SVGAGI, per germline (reference sequence). CDR3 size: 14 residues. V gave up 7 bases and J gave up 1 base, with 13 bases separating them. The CDR3 bases are TGTGCCAGCACGAAACGGGGGGATAACTATGGCTACACCTTC. Its protein is CASTKRGDNYGYTF.

The rearrangement links TRBV29-1 to TRBJ1-4; a weak D match, TRBD1 (6 bases). The V and J ends lost 7 bases and 0 bases respectively, with 9 bases between them. This CDR3 region has 13 residues. Looked up from germline, CDR1 is SQVTM and CDR2 is ANQGSEA. The DNA for the CDR3 is TGCAGCGCAGGGGAAACAACTAATGAAAAACTGTTTTTT. It yields the protein CSAGETTNEKLFF.

The CDR3 sequence is CAWSSTRTSGYNNEQFF. CDR3 DNA sequence: TGTGCCTGGAGTTCAACTCGCACTAGCGGGTACAACAATGAGCAGTTCTTC. The J gene is TRBJ2-1, the V gene TRBV30; 9 bases line up with TRBD2. With V trimmed by 2 bases and J by 5 bases, 13 bases remained unmatched. Germline V gene data show CDR1 as GTSNPN and CDR2 as SVGIG (reference sequence). This CDR3 is built from 17 residues.

V gene TRBV7-2 combines with J gene TRBJ2-3; no definite D call. Trimming took 0 bases from V and 5 from J, leaving 9 bases between them. The CDR3 has 14 residues. Germline loops: CDR1 SGHTA, CDR2 FQGNSA. CDR3: CASSLATLRDTQYF. The CDR3, as DNA: TGTGCCAGCAGCTTAGCTACTCTGAGAGATACGCAGTATTTT.

This chain links TRBV5-6 with TRBJ1-2; D not certain. Trimming cost V 3 bases and J 1 base, with 13 bases left between them. The germline V gene has CDR1 SGHDT and CDR2 YYEEEE. CDR3 length: 15 residues. DNA for the CDR3: TGTGCCAGCAGCTCCAGCGGAGTTTATAACTATGGCTACACCTTC. This encodes CASSSSGVYNYGYTF. Filled out from reference TRBV5-6 and TRBJ1-2, the complete variable domain reads DAGVTQSPTHLIKTRGQQVTLRCSPKSGHDTVSWYQQALGQGPQFIFQYYEEEERQRGNFPDRFSGHQFPNYSSELNVNALLLGDSALYLCASSSSGVYNYGYTFGSGTRLTVV.

In this sample, this clone turned up a few times. The chain combines TRBV5-1 with TRBJ1-5; no definite D call. CDR1 is SGHRS and CDR2 is YFSETQ in the germline V gene. This CDR3 has 15 amino acids. The ends were cut back, 0 bases at V and 5 bases at J, with 12 bases in the middle. Here the CDR3 DNA reads TGCGCCAGCAGCTTGGAACCCAATACGGATCAGCCCCAGCATTTT. Amino acid sequence: CASSLEPNTDQPQHF.

The J gene is TRBJ1-2, the V gene TRBV29-1, with TRBD1 identical over 8 bases. J was trimmed by 4 bases and V by 0 bases; bases with no gene match: 4. Germline CDR1 and CDR2: SQVTM and ANQGSEA. CDR3 length equals 14 residues. The CDR3 bases are TGCAGCGTTGAAGATCGGGACAGGATCTATGGCTACACCTTC. Translation: CSVEDRDRIYGYTF.